The 18 T cell receptor beta chains below were found in one sample sequenced in a study of T cell changes during pregnancy in multiple sclerosis (dated by TCRdb to the late 2010s). The receptor library was made with the immunoSEQ multiplex PCR assay. The source is immuneACCESS, and TCRdb retained only in-frame sequences with V and J called. Part of the clones is not carried over; for the studies checked, unresolved V genes explain less than half of this, and the remainder is unexplained. The sample table lists around 100,000 clones, 90% to 95% of them with a count of one. Jointly, the top ten make up approximately 1.5% of the sample. Source: peripheral blood, taken in the third trimester of pregnancy. These receptor sequences come from a female donor with multiple sclerosis, enrolled in a pregnancy study.

The chain recombines TRBV29-1 with TRBJ2-3, with D possibly TRBD2 on 6 matching bases. V gave up 5 bases and J gave up 7 bases, with 19 bases separating them. This CDR3 spans 14 amino acids. The germline V gene has CDR1 SQVTM and CDR2 ANQGSEA. The CDR3 DNA reads as TGCAGCGTTCCCGGGACTCAGTGGTCAAATACGCAGTATTTT. Protein sequence: CSVPGTQWSNTQYF.

This clone turned up a few times. V is TRBV27 and J is TRBJ2-7; 7 nucleotides line up with TRBD1. Germline CDR1 reads MNHEY; CDR2 reads SMNVEV (reference sequence). The CDR3 is 15 amino acids. V lost 10 bases and J lost 0; bases outside the gene matches: 12. CDR3 DNA sequence: TGTGCCACAGGGATGACAGGGCACTCCTCCTACGAGCAGTACTTC. Translating gives CATGMTGHSSYEQYF.

The V and J genes are TRBV10-2 and TRBJ2-3, with TRBD1 as a possible D gene (5 bases). Germline CDR1 reads WSHSY; CDR2 reads SAAADI. V lost 3 bases to trimming and J lost 2 bases, with 6 bases between them. The CDR3 is 13 amino acids. The CDR3 loop reads CASSEGATDTQYF. The CDR3 nucleotides read TGCGCCAGCAGTGAAGGGGCCACAGATACGCAGTATTTT.

The J gene is TRBJ2-7, the V gene TRBV5-1; 9 bases are a match to TRBD1. CDR1 and CDR2 (germline): SGHRS, YFSETQ. V was clipped by 4 bases and J by 1 base; unmatched bases: 6. There are 15 residues in the CDR3. The CDR3 loop reads CASSGRQGGSYEQYF. CDR3 DNA: TGCGCCAGCAGCGGACGACAGGGGGGATCCTACGAGCAGTACTTC.

In this sample, this clone turned up a few times. V usage is TRBV5-4 and J usage is TRBJ1-1, with D hard to call. The germline V gene has CDR1 SGHNT and CDR2 YYREEE (reference sequence). V lost 0 bases to trimming and J lost 0 bases, with 9 bases between them. CDR3 length equals 15 residues. CDR3 bases: TGTGCCAGCAGCTTGGAGCAAACCTTGAACACTGAAGCTTTCTTT. It encodes CASSLEQTLNTEAFF.

The chain links TRBV5-1 to TRBJ1-4; a weak D match, TRBD1 (5 bases). Trimming removed 5 bases at V and 6 bases at J, with 17 bases between. Germline assignment: CDR1 SGHRS and CDR2 YFSETQ. The CDR3 extends over 15 amino acids. This CDR3 is CASSVAPGSDEKLFF. In DNA, the CDR3 is TGCGCCAGCAGTGTTGCGCCAGGGTCGGATGAAAAACTGTTTTTT.

V usage is TRBV7-2 and J usage is TRBJ2-7, with 7 bases fitting TRBD2. The V and J ends lost 8 bases and 7 bases, in that order; junction bases with no gene match: 5. This CDR3 is built from 11 residues. Germline V gives CDR1 SGHTA, CDR2 FQGNSA. CDR3 sequence: CASGELAEQYF. The CDR3, as DNA: TGTGCCAGCGGGGAACTAGCGGAGCAGTACTTC.

The chain uses TRBV4-1 and TRBJ1-2; maybe TRBD1 (5 bases). There are 16 residues in the CDR3. V lost 3 bases and J lost 6, with 20 bases in between. CDR1 and CDR2 (germline): MGHRA, YSYEKL. In nucleotides, the CDR3 is TGCGCCAGCAGCCAGCTAGTCTCAACGGACAAGGATGGCTACACCTTC. It codes for CASSQLVSTDKDGYTF.

The chain links TRBV4-1 to TRBJ2-1; 8 bases fit TRBD2. Germline V gene data show CDR1 as MGHRA and CDR2 as YSYEKL. Trimming cost V 1 base and J 8 bases; bases outside gene matches: 10. The CDR3 length is 16 residues. The CDR3 loop is CASSQGRGGVSDEQFF. In nucleotides, the CDR3 is TGCGCCAGCAGCCAAGGTCGGGGGGGCGTTTCGGATGAGCAGTTCTTC.

The chain combines TRBV15 with TRBJ2-1; the match to TRBD2 covers 10 bases. V lost 0 bases and J lost 4; bases outside the gene matches: 12. In germline, CDR1 is LNHNV, CDR2 YYDKDF (reference sequence). The CDR3 sequence is 19 residues long. In DNA, the CDR3 is TGTGCCACCAGCAGAGATCTGAGCGGGAGGGCCAGGGGGTACAATGAGCAGTTCTTC. It is translated as CATSRDLSGRARGYNEQFF.

The chain links TRBV5-4 to TRBJ2-3; 12 bases align to TRBD2. V gave up 4 bases and J gave up 0 bases; unmatched junction bases: 3. From germline, CDR1 is SGHNT and CDR2 YYREEE (reference sequence). The CDR3 is made up of 16 amino acids. Here the CDR3 DNA reads TGTGCCAGCAGCATTGGACTAGCGGGGAGCACAGATACGCAGTATTTT. This translates into CASSIGLAGSTDTQYF.

The chain has TRBV7-9 and TRBJ2-7; possibly TRBD2 for D (7 bases). The V end was cut by 1 base, the J end by 4 bases, with 20 bases between. Germline V CDR1 and CDR2: SEHNR, FQNEAQ (reference sequence). CDR3 length: 17 amino acids. CDR3 coding DNA: TGTGCCAGCAGCTTAGACGTAGGGGGGGGGCCTCTTTACGAGCAGTACTTC. Its translation: CASSLDVGGGPLYEQYF.

This clone occurred once. V and J are TRBV27 and TRBJ1-5; unclear D gene. Germline V gene lookup returns CDR1 MNHEY and CDR2 SMNVEV (reference sequence). CDR3 size: 15 residues. Trimming stripped 3 bases from V and 0 bases from J, with 9 bases between. The DNA for the CDR3 is TGTGCCAGCAGTTTCTCAGGATCTAGCAATCAGCCCCAGCATTTT. This encodes CASSFSGSSNQPQHF.

As to this clone: The same CDR3 is also encoded by other DNA sequences in this sample. This chain uses TRBV9 with TRBJ2-2, with 7 bases lining up with TRBD1. CDR3 length: 15 amino acids. V lost 2 bases to trimming and J lost 0 bases; unmatched junction nucleotides: 1. Germline values: CDR1 SGDLS, CDR2 YYNGEE. The CDR3 DNA reads as TGTGCCAGCAGCGTGGGGACAGCGAACACCGGGGAGCTGTTTTTT. It translates to CASSVGTANTGELFF.

CDR3 bases: TGTGCCAGCAGTCCCGGACTAGCGGGAGGGCCGGGGTACAATGAGCAGTTCTTC. Translating it yields CASSPGLAGGPGYNEQFF. The chain links TRBV27 to TRBJ2-1, with 15 nucleotides matching TRBD2. V shed 5 bases, J shed 4 bases, and the junction held 9 bases outside the gene matches. The CDR3 has 18 amino acids. Germline V gene sequence: CDR1 MNHEY, CDR2 SMNVEV (reference sequence).

The rearrangement uses TRBV28 and TRBJ1-1; 8 bases fit TRBD1. The CDR3 is 13 residues long. CDR1 is MDHEN and CDR2 is SYDVKM in the germline V gene. V shed 8 bases and J 8 bases; nucleotides not matched to a gene: 10. The CDR3 nucleotides are TGTGCCAGCTCAGGGACAGGCCGCGGGGAAGCTTTCTTT. It yields the protein CASSGTGRGEAFF.

The chain links TRBV5-4 to TRBJ2-1, with 7 nucleotides matching TRBD2. Trimming took 5 bases from V and 6 from J; bases not matched to a gene: 5. This CDR3 comprises 13 residues. The germline V gene has CDR1 SGHNT and CDR2 YYREEE (reference sequence). The CDR3 DNA sequence: TGTGCCAGCAGTCGGCGGGAGCTCAATGAGCAGTTCTTC. Amino acids: CASSRRELNEQFF.

The J gene is TRBJ2-7, the V gene TRBV5-4, with 8 bases identical to TRBD2. After removal of 1 base from V and 1 base from J, the junction contained 7 bases not matched to a gene. Germline V lookup: CDR1 SGHNT, CDR2 YYREEE (reference sequence). The CDR3 runs 16 residues. The CDR3 protein is CASSLSVAGLSYEQYF. CDR3 bases: TGTGCCAGCAGCTTGTCAGTAGCGGGGCTGTCCTACGAGCAGTACTTC. Filled out from reference TRBV5-4 and TRBJ2-7, the complete variable domain reads ETGVTQSPTHLIKTRGQQVTLRCSSQSGHNTVSWYQQALGQGPQFIFQYYREEENGRGNFPPRFSGLQFPNYSSELNVNALELDDSALYLCASSLSVAGLSYEQYFGPGTRLTVT.